Reported below is one TCR beta chain. Its antigen is as yet unknown. The data are from a study of CXCR4 blockade with PD-1 therapy in pancreatic cancer. Study-wide results and caveats: Tumors were clonally expanded, mean around 0.14 versus 0.05 in healthy blood. Antigen-specificity overlap of convergent dominant clones remained unconfirmed.

Germline V gene data show CDR1 as SGHDN and CDR2 as FVKESK. The length of the CDR3 is 14 residues. V lost 1 base to trimming and J lost 9 bases, with 10 bases between them. The data were produced by immunoSEQ multiplex PCR, yet TCRdb's version contains in-frame clones alone and is incomplete. The table lists 5,000 or so clones, about 44% of them singletons. The specimen sequenced was tumor tissue. The genes are TRBV14 and TRBJ1-6, with D unclear. This TCR was recovered from a human donor with pancreatic ductal adenocarcinoma. The CDR3 region has the DNA TGTGCCAGCAGCCAAGGGCAGAGGGTTTCACCCCTCCACTTT. The encoded protein is CASSQGQRVSPLHF. Full variable domain (missing parts from reference TRBV14 and TRBJ1-6): EAGVTQFPSHSVIEKGQTVTLRCDPISGHDNLYWYRRVMGKEIKFLLHFVKESKQDESGMPNNRFLAERTGGTYSTLKVQPAELEDSGVYFCASSQGQRVSPLHFGNGTRLTVT.